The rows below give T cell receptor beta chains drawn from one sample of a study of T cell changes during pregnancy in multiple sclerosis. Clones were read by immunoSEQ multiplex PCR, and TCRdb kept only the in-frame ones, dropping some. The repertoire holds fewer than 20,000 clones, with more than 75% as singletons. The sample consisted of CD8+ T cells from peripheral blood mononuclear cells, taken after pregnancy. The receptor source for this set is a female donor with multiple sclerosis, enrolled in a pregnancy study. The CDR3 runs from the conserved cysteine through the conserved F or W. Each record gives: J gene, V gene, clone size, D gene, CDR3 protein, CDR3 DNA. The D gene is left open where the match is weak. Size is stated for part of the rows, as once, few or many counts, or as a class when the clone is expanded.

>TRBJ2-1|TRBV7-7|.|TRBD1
CASSQGQGRNEQFF
TGTGCCAGCAGCCAGGGACAGGGGAGGAATGAGCAGTTCTTC
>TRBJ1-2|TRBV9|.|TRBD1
CASSYRGANYGYTF
TGTGCCAGCAGCTACAGGGGGGCTAACTATGGCTACACCTTC
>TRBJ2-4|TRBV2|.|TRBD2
CARGGTSPEGDIQYF
TGTGCCAGGGGAGGGACTAGCCCCGAGGGTGACATTCAGTACTTC
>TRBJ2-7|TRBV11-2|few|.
CASSSRGYEQYF
TGTGCCAGCAGCTCGCGGGGTTACGAGCAGTACTTC
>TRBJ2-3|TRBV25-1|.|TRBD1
CASSENQGVTDTQYF
TGTGCCAGCAGTGAAAACCAGGGGGTCACAGATACGCAGTATTTT
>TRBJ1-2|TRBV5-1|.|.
CASSDAGDGYTF
TGTGCCAGCAGCGATGCAGGGGATGGCTACACCTTC
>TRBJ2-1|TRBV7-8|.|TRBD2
CASSPRTSGGGGEQFF
TGTGCCAGCAGCCCCCGGACTAGCGGGGGGGGAGGTGAGCAGTTCTTC
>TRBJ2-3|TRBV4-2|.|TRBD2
CASSQDYAGVGDTQYF
TGTGCCAGCAGCCAAGATTACGCGGGAGTTGGCGATACGCAGTATTTT
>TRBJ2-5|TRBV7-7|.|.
CASSLGYSIKETQYF
TGTGCCAGCAGCTTAGGGTACAGCATTAAAGAGACCCAGTACTTC
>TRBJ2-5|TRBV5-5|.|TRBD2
CASSLSLTSGGAETQYF
TGTGCCAGCAGCTTGTCCCTGACTAGCGGGGGGGCAGAGACCCAGTACTTC
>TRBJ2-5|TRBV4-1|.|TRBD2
CASSPGLAGEETQYF
TGCGCCAGCAGCCCCGGACTAGCGGGAGAAGAGACCCAGTACTTC
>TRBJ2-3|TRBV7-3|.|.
CASSFGLADTQYF
TGTGCCAGCAGCTTTGGACTCGCTGATACGCAGTATTTT
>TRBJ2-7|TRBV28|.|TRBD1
CASSQTGGIGEQYF
TGTGCCAGCAGTCAGACAGGGGGCATCGGCGAGCAGTACTTC
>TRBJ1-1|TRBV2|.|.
CASSDRLGAFF
TGTGCCAGCAGTGACAGGTTGGGAGCTTTCTTT
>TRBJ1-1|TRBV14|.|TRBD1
CATADRGVLGNTEAFF
TGTGCCACCGCGGACAGGGGAGTACTAGGGAACACTGAAGCTTTCTTT
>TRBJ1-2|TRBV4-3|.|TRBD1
CASSSRDSTLYGYTF
TGCGCCAGCAGCTCCCGGGACAGTACTCTCTATGGCTACACCTTC
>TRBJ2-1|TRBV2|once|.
CASSDVMSSRFF
TGTGCCAGCAGTGATGTCATGTCTAGCCGGTTCTTC
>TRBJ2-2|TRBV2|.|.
CASSPTTGTYYEELFF
TGTGCCAGCAGTCCTACCACCGGGACATATTACGAGGAGCTGTTTTTT
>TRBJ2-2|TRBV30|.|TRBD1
CARTGAYTGELFF
TGTGCCAGGACAGGGGCCTACACCGGGGAGCTGTTTTTT
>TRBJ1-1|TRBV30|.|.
CACEGLWAGWVAFF
TGTGCCTGCGAAGGTCTTTGGGCAGGGTGGGTCGCTTTCTTT
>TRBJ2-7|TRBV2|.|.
CASSEGWTAYEQYF
TGTGCCAGCAGTGAAGGTTGGACAGCCTACGAGCAGTACTTC
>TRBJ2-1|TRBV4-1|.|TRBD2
CASSQGRGAGNEQFF
TGCGCCAGCAGCCAGGGGCGGGGGGCCGGGAATGAGCAGTTCTTC
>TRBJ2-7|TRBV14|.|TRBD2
CASSQGLAGVRDEQYF
TGTGCCAGCAGCCAAGGACTAGCGGGAGTCAGGGACGAGCAGTACTTC
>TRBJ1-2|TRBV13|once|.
CASSFEETGYGYTF
TGTGCCAGCAGCTTCGAAGAAACGGGCTATGGCTACACCTTC
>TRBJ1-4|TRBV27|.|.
CASSSDSLNEKLFF
TGTGCCAGCAGTTCCGACAGTCTTAATGAAAAACTGTTTTTT
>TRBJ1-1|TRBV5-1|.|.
CASSLAGQNEAFF
TGCGCCAGCAGCTTGGCCGGACAGAATGAAGCTTTCTTT
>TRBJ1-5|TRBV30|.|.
CAWSVEGVGNQPQHF
TGTGCCTGGAGTGTTGAGGGGGTGGGCAATCAGCCCCAGCATTTT
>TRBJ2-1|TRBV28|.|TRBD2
CASSLYGTSPIF
TGTGCCAGCAGTTTATATGGGACTAGTCCCATCTTC
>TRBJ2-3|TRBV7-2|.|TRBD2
CASSLLAGASTDTQYF
TGTGCCAGCAGCCTACTAGCGGGCGCGAGCACAGATACGCAGTATTTT
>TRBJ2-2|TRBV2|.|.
CAARGKGTGELFF
TGTGCCGCACGGGGGAAAGGCACCGGGGAGCTGTTTTTT
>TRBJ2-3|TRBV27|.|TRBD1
CASSPGTGWYF
TGTGCCAGCAGTCCTGGGACAGGGTGGTATTTT
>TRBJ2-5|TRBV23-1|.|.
CASSQSYGGEQETQYF
TGCGCCAGCAGTCAATCGTACGGGGGAGAACAAGAGACCCAGTACTTC
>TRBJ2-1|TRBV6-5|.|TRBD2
CASSYGLAGGNEQFF
TGTGCCAGCAGTTACGGACTAGCGGGCGGGAATGAGCAGTTCTTC
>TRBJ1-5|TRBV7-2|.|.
CASSRGPNQPQHF
TGTGCCAGCAGCCGGGGTCCAAATCAGCCCCAGCATTTT
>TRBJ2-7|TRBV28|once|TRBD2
CASTQGTSTYYEQYF
TGTGCCAGCACCCAGGGGACTAGCACTTACTACGAGCAGTACTTC
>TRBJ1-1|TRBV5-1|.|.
CASSLGSEAFF
TGCGCCAGCAGCTTGGGCAGTGAAGCTTTCTTT
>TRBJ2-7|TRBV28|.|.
CASSLRNNRDEQYF
TGTGCCAGCAGTTTACGAAATAACAGGGACGAGCAGTACTTC
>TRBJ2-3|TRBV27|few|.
CASSRIHSDSGTDTQYF
TGTGCCAGCAGTCGGATTCACTCGGATAGCGGCACAGATACGCAGTATTTT
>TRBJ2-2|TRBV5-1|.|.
CASSLEQVGGELFF
TGCGCCAGCAGCTTGGAACAGGTGGGCGGGGAGCTGTTTTTT
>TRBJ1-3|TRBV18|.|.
CASSPGGISGNTIYF
TGTGCCAGCTCACCAGGGGGGATTTCTGGAAACACCATATATTTT
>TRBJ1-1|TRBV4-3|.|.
CASSQESQGRDTEAFF
TGCGCCAGCAGCCAAGAATCGCAGGGGAGGGACACTGAAGCTTTCTTT
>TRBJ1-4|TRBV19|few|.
CASSTKTNSNEKLFF
TGTGCCAGTAGTACCAAGACAAACTCTAATGAAAAACTGTTTTTT
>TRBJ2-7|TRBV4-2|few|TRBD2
CASSQAGPGGNEQYF
TGTGCCAGCAGCCAAGCCGGACCGGGAGGGAACGAGCAGTACTTC
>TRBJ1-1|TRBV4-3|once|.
CASSQDYAGLDTEAFF
TGCGCCAGCAGCCAAGATTACGCGGGTCTCGACACTGAAGCTTTCTTT